What follows are 25 T cell receptor beta chains derived from one specimen sequenced in a study of Graves' ophthalmopathy and Graves' hyperthyroidism. CDR3 regions of TCR beta were amplified from RNA transcripts. First-round RT-PCR relied on HTBI primers, and a second-round multiplex PCR came next. TCRdb independently ran MiXCR on the multiplex PCR reads; one entry per CDR3 protein. Among about 370,000 distinct CDR3 sequences listed, about a sixth were seen once. The material sequenced was peripheral blood. The receptor source for this set is a woman aged 18-35 years with Graves' ophthalmopathy.

Ten or more counts support this clonotype. This sequence joins TRBV4-1 and TRBJ2-7; possibly TRBD2 for D (5 bases). The germline gives CDR1 MGHRA, CDR2 YSYEKL. This CDR3 contains 18 residues. V lost 0 bases and J lost 4, with 22 bases in between. In DNA form, the CDR3 reads TGCGCCAGCAGCCAAGATCGGGGTTTCCCTGGACGGGCGTACGAGCAGTACTTC. Encoded protein: CASSQDRGFPGRAYEQYF.

This clonotype was observed at least ten times. The chain is built from TRBV4-2 and TRBJ2-2; TRBD1 aligns across 8 bases. This CDR3 comprises 17 residues. The germline CDR1 and CDR2 sequences are LGHNA and YNFKEQ. Trimming cost V 7 bases and J 3 bases; bases outside gene matches: 13. The CDR3 loop is CASTPNPDRVHTGELFF. CDR3 DNA: TGTGCCAGCACCCCTAACCCGGACAGGGTACACACCGGGGAGCTGTTTTTT.

This clonotype was counted ten times or more. The chain links TRBV7-8 to TRBJ1-5, with D unresolved. V was shortened by 5 bases and J by 1 base, with 15 bases between the two germline ends. CDR1 is SGHVS and CDR2 is FQNEAQ in the germline V gene. CDR3 size: 16 residues. This CDR3 is CASSPGSPRSNQPQHF. The CDR3 coding sequence is TGTGCCAGCAGCCCCGGGTCCCCCCGGAGCAATCAGCCCCAGCATTTT.

In its sample, this clonotype was seen many times. The chain links TRBV19 to TRBJ1-1; TRBD1 aligns across 7 bases. Germline V CDR1 and CDR2: LNHDA, SQIVND (reference sequence). The CDR3 contains 13 residues. V was pared by 3 bases and J by 3 bases, with 1 base of the junction left unmatched. CDR3 protein: CASSITGDTEAFF. CDR3 DNA sequence: TGTGCCAGTAGTATTACAGGGGACACTGAAGCTTTCTTT. The full variable domain, rest sourced from reference TRBV19 and TRBJ1-1, is DGGITQSPKYLFRKEGQNVTLSCEQNLNHDAMYWYRQDPGQGLRLIYYSQIVNDFQKGDIAEGYSVSREKKESFPLTVTSAQKNPTAFYLCASSITGDTEAFFGQGTRLTVV.

This clonotype came up many times. The rearrangement joins TRBV28 to TRBJ2-2; possibly TRBD1 or TRBD2 for D (5 bases each). Trimming stripped 1 base from V and 5 bases from J, with 11 bases between. This CDR3 spans 15 amino acids. The germline V gene encodes CDR1 MDHEN and CDR2 SYDVKM. This CDR3 reads CASSLLLGATGELFF. In nucleotides, the CDR3 is TGTGCCAGCAGTTTATTACTAGGGGCGACCGGGGAGCTGTTTTTT.

This clonotype was counted at least ten times. In DNA, the CDR3 is TGCGCCAGCAGGGACACCATTACTATCACTGAAGCTTTCTTT. Translating it yields CASRDTITITEAFF. The gene calls are TRBV10-2 and TRBJ1-1; the D gene is possibly TRBD1 (5 bases). The length of the CDR3 is 14 residues. CDR1 is WSHSY and CDR2 is SAAADI in the germline V gene. V gave up 6 bases and J gave up 4 bases, with 15 bases separating them.

This clonotype has a handful of counts. The V and J genes are TRBV6-1 and TRBJ1-1, with TRBD1 as a possible D gene (5 bases). The CDR3 runs 13 residues. V lost 10 bases, J lost 0 bases, and 12 bases lay in between. Germline V gene lookup returns CDR1 MNHNS and CDR2 SASEGT. CDR3 coding DNA: TGTGCCATTCGGTCGGGACTGAACACTGAAGCTTTCTTT. This codes for CAIRSGLNTEAFF.

This clonotype was seen ten or more times. The chain couples TRBV6-1 to TRBJ2-7; D is unclear. Germline-derived CDR1 and CDR2 are MNHNS and SASEGT. Between the trimmed V and J ends, which lost 6 bases and 2 bases, there was a span of 17 bases. The CDR3 is 15 residues long. The CDR3 DNA follows: TGTGCCAGCAGCCTACCTGGCGCACTTACCTACGAGCAGTACTTC. Protein product: CASSLPGALTYEQYF.

This clonotype showed up many times. One end of the junction does not line up with germline, which may come from a read error. This rearrangement joins TRBV27 to TRBJ2-7; either TRBD1 or TRBD2 may supply D (5 bases each). Germline loops: CDR1 MNHEY, CDR2 SMNVEV (reference sequence). The CDR3 has 13 residues. The CDR3 spells CASSLGPTYEQYF. The CDR3 nucleotides read TGCGCCAGCAGCTTGGGACCAACCTACGAGCAGTACTTC.

In its sample, this clonotype was seen many times. The chain links TRBV7-9 to TRBJ2-2, with a tentative D call TRBD1 (5 bases). CDR3 length equals 17 residues. CDR1 and CDR2 from the germline V gene are SEHNR and FQNEAQ (reference sequence). The V and J ends lost 2 bases and 3 bases respectively, with 16 bases between them. CDR3 nucleotides: TGTGCCAGCAGCTTAAGGTTTGGGGCGACGGACACCGGGGAGCTGTTTTTT. This sequence encodes CASSLRFGATDTGELFF.

The V gene is TRBV6-1, the J gene TRBJ1-2; 7 bases line up with TRBD1. The CDR3 sequence is 13 residues long. J lost 8 bases, V lost 5 bases, and 8 bases had no gene match. CDR1 is MNHNS and CDR2 is SASEGT in the germline V gene. For the CDR3, the DNA is TGTGCCAGCAGTATGGACAGGACCGGGGGCTACACCTTC. Its protein product is CASSMDRTGGYTF.

This clonotype has ten or more counts. J is TRBJ2-7 and V is TRBV11-2; TRBD2 is a possible D gene (5 bases). The CDR3 sequence is 13 residues long. The germline gives CDR1 SGHAT, CDR2 FQNNGV. Deletions cut 1 base from V and 2 bases from J, with 6 bases between. The CDR3: CASSLGETYEQYF. CDR3 nucleotide sequence: TGTGCCAGCAGCTTAGGGGAGACCTACGAGCAGTACTTC.

This clonotype turned up a few times. V is TRBV19 and J is TRBJ2-2; 9 bases line up with TRBD1. V dropped 9 bases and J dropped 6; count of bases not matched to a gene: 8. CDR1 LNHDA and CDR2 SQIVND come from the germline V gene (reference sequence). This CDR3 contains 14 residues. The CDR3 loop reads CASVRQGVAGELFF. The CDR3 nucleotides read TGTGCCAGCGTACGACAGGGGGTGGCCGGGGAGCTGTTTTTT.

In its sample, this clonotype was seen many times. The chain carries TRBV19 and TRBJ1-2, with D possibly matching TRBD1 (5 bases). The CDR3 is made up of 13 amino acids. V lost 3 bases to trimming and J lost 4 bases, with 9 bases between them. Germline V gene sequence: CDR1 LNHDA, CDR2 SQIVND (reference sequence). This CDR3 reads CASSMGQGYGYTF. Written as DNA, the CDR3 is TGTGCCAGTAGTATGGGGCAGGGCTATGGCTACACCTTC.

In this sample, this clonotype turned up many times. This sequence joins TRBV18 and TRBJ1-1; D is possibly TRBD1 (5 bases). CDR1 is KGHSH and CDR2 is LQKENI in the germline V gene. The CDR3 totals 14 residues. Trimming stripped 8 bases from V and 1 base from J, with 14 bases between. CDR3 sequence reads: CASRDWGRNTEAFF. Here the CDR3 DNA reads TGTGCCAGCCGCGATTGGGGGAGGAACACTGAAGCTTTCTTT.

This clonotype was observed at least ten times. J is TRBJ1-1 and V is TRBV6-1; D is unresolved. Looked up from germline, CDR1 is MNHNS and CDR2 is SASEGT. The CDR3 is 16 amino acids. Between the trimmed V and J ends, which lost 0 bases and 1 base, there was a span of 12 bases. The CDR3 spells CASSEARLLGNTEAFF. Written as DNA, the CDR3 is TGTGCCAGCAGTGAAGCGCGGTTGTTGGGGAACACTGAAGCTTTCTTT.

This clonotype was observed many times. The CDR3 loop is CASIGVNTEAFF. In nucleotides, the CDR3 is TGTGCCAGCATCGGGGTGAACACTGAAGCTTTCTTT. The J gene is TRBJ1-1, the V gene TRBV12-3 or TRBV12-4; D not resolved. There are 12 residues in the CDR3. The germline V and J ends were trimmed by 7 bases and 0 bases, with 6 bases remaining between them.

This clonotype showed up many times. This chain uses TRBV7-9 with TRBJ1-3; D is ambiguous. V was pared by 2 bases and J by 3 bases, with 8 bases between. Germline loops: CDR1 SEHNR, CDR2 FQNEAQ (reference sequence). CDR3 size: 14 residues. The CDR3: CASSLSAIGNTIYF. DNA of the CDR3: TGTGCCAGCAGCTTATCAGCGATTGGAAACACCATATATTTT.

This clonotype was counted ten times or more. The chain recombines TRBV7-2 with TRBJ2-5; TRBD2 agrees at 8 bases. After removal of 4 bases from V and 7 bases from J, the junction contained 11 bases not matched to a gene. CDR1 is SGHTA, CDR2 FQGNSA, per germline. The length of the CDR3 is 15 residues. CDR3 residues: CASSWNGRAWVTQYF. The CDR3 DNA follows: TGTGCCAGCAGCTGGAACGGGAGGGCCTGGGTGACCCAGTACTTC.

This clonotype came up many times. A much larger clone sits a single nucleotide away, making a read error possible. The chain recombines TRBV30 with TRBJ1-2; 7 nucleotides align to TRBD1. CDR1 and CDR2 from the germline V gene are GTSNPN and SVGIG (reference sequence). CDR3 length equals 14 residues. The CDR3 sequence is CAWRRTGQIYGCTF. In DNA, the CDR3 is TGTGCCTGGAGACGGACAGGCCAGATCTATGGCTGCACCTTC.

This clonotype was detected ten times or more. The rearrangement uses TRBV5-1 and TRBJ2-6; TRBD1 aligns across 7 bases. The CDR3 is made up of 17 amino acids. Germline CDR1 reads SGHRS; CDR2 reads YFSETQ. V shed 6 bases and J 0 bases; nucleotides not matched to a gene: 9. The CDR3 nucleotides are TGCGCCAGCAATAGAGAGGGGGCGAGCTCTGGGGCCAACGTCCTGACTTTC. Translation: CASNREGASSGANVLTF. Full variable domain (missing parts from reference TRBV5-1 and TRBJ2-6): KAGVTQTPRYLIKTRGQQVTLSCSPISGHRSVSWYQQTPGQGLQFLFEYFSETQRNKGNFPGRFSGRQFSNSRSEMNVSTLELGDSALYLCASNREGASSGANVLTFGAGSRLTVL.

Ten or more counts support this clonotype. The chain is built from TRBV28 and TRBJ2-7, with a weak D call TRBD2 (7 bases). Germline V gives CDR1 MDHEN, CDR2 SYDVKM. The CDR3 has 13 amino acids. V lost 5 bases and J lost 7, with 15 bases in between. The CDR3 sequence is CASSPGGAKEQYF. CDR3 coding DNA: TGTGCCAGCAGTCCTGGGGGGGCGAAAGAGCAGTACTTC. Combining the CDR3 with reference TRBV28 and TRBJ2-7 gives the whole variable domain DVKVTQSSRYLVKRTGEKVFLECVQDMDHENMFWYRQDPGLGLRLIYFSYDVKMKEKGDIPEGYSVSREKKERFSLILESASTNQTSMYLCASSPGGAKEQYFGPGTRLTVT.

This clonotype was recorded many times. The V call is TRBV11-3, the J call TRBJ2-4, with D maybe TRBD1 (7 bases). Germline V CDR1 and CDR2: SGHNT, YENEEA. V dropped 5 bases and J dropped 9 bases, with 11 bases sitting between them. The CDR3 covers 12 residues. The CDR3 sequence is CASSPGGGIQYF. CDR3 bases: TGTGCCAGCAGCCCAGGGGGAGGCATTCAGTACTTC.

In this sample, this clonotype turned up many times. The genes are TRBV25-1 and TRBJ1-1, with a tentative D call TRBD1 (5 bases). The CDR3 runs 15 residues. V lost 6 bases, J lost 4 bases, and 18 bases lay in between. Germline V gene lookup returns CDR1 MGHDK and CDR2 SYGVNS. The CDR3 DNA is TGTGCCAGCAGCCTGGGAGAGGGGTTGGCCACTGAAGCTTTCTTT. This translates into CASSLGEGLATEAFF.

In its sample, this clonotype was seen many times. The J gene is TRBJ1-5, the V gene TRBV6-2 or TRBV6-3; no clear D. The germline CDR1 and CDR2 sequences are MNHEY and SVGEGT. The CDR3 loop spans 15 amino acids. V was clipped by 6 bases and J by 4 bases, with 16 bases between them. CDR3 in amino acids: CASRQTTGINQPQHF. The DNA of the CDR3 is TGTGCCAGCAGACAGACGACTGGGATAAATCAGCCCCAGCATTTT.